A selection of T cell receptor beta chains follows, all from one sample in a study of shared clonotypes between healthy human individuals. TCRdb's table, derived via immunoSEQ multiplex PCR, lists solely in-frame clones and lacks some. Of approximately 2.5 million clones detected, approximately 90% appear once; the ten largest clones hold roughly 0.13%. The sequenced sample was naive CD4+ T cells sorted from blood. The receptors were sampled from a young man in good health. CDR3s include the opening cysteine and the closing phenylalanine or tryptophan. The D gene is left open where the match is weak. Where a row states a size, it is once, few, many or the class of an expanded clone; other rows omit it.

CDR3nt: TGTGCCAGCAGCCAAGAGCCGTTTCTGTATTTT
CDR3aa: CASSQEPFLYF
v_gene: TRBV4-2
abundance: NA
j_gene: TRBJ1-3
d_gene: NA

CDR3nt: TGCGCCAGCAGCCCCTCGGGGGGGGCCGTGAACACTGAAGCTTTCTTT
CDR3aa: CASSPSGGAVNTEAFF
v_gene: TRBV5-1
abundance: NA
j_gene: TRBJ1-1
d_gene: NA

CDR3nt: TGCAGCGTTGATTCTGGAGGGGGAAACACCATATATTTT
CDR3aa: CSVDSGGGNTIYF
v_gene: TRBV29-1
abundance: NA
j_gene: TRBJ1-3
d_gene: NA

CDR3nt: TGTGCCAGCAGTATCATACAGGGCTACGAGCAGTACTTC
CDR3aa: CASSIIQGYEQYF
v_gene: TRBV6-5
abundance: NA
j_gene: TRBJ2-7
d_gene: NA

CDR3nt: TGTGCTAGCAGCTTTAACCGGTACTTC
CDR3aa: CASSFNRYF
v_gene: TRBV7-7
abundance: NA
j_gene: TRBJ2-7
d_gene: NA

CDR3nt: TGTGCCAGCAGCGCGAGAAGAGCGGGAGACTACAATGAGCAGTTCTTC
CDR3aa: CASSARRAGDYNEQFF
v_gene: TRBV9
abundance: NA
j_gene: TRBJ2-1
d_gene: TRBD2

CDR3nt: TGTGCCAGCACCCCAGTGACAGGGACGAACACTGAAGCTTTCTTT
CDR3aa: CASTPVTGTNTEAFF
v_gene: TRBV6-5
abundance: few
j_gene: TRBJ1-1
d_gene: TRBD1

CDR3nt: TGCGCCAGCAGTGGCTCGGGGCTGAGGACTGAAGCTTTCTTT
CDR3aa: CASSGSGLRTEAFF
v_gene: TRBV10-1
abundance: NA
j_gene: TRBJ1-1
d_gene: NA

CDR3nt: TGTGCCAGCAGCTTGGCGGGTTACGAGCAGTACTTC
CDR3aa: CASSLAGYEQYF
v_gene: TRBV11-2
abundance: NA
j_gene: TRBJ2-7
d_gene: NA

CDR3nt: TGTGCCAGCAGCTTAGTTCCAGGGACGAAGACCCAGTACTTC
CDR3aa: CASSLVPGTKTQYF
v_gene: TRBV7-2
abundance: NA
j_gene: TRBJ2-5
d_gene: NA

CDR3nt: TGTGCCAGCAGCTTGGGTGGAAACACCATATATTTT
CDR3aa: CASSLGGNTIYF
v_gene: TRBV7-2
abundance: NA
j_gene: TRBJ1-3
d_gene: NA

CDR3nt: TGTGCTAGCAGCGCAGGACTAGCGGGGGTCAATGAGCAGTTCTTC
CDR3aa: CASSAGLAGVNEQFF
v_gene: TRBV7-7
abundance: NA
j_gene: TRBJ2-1
d_gene: TRBD2

CDR3nt: TGTGCCAGCAGCTTAGTAGACAGGGTGATCACCGGGGAGCTGTTTTTT
CDR3aa: CASSLVDRVITGELFF
v_gene: TRBV11-2
abundance: NA
j_gene: TRBJ2-2
d_gene: TRBD1

CDR3nt: TGTGCCAGCAGTGAAATTCGCTACACTGAAGCTTTCTTT
CDR3aa: CASSEIRYTEAFF
v_gene: TRBV2
abundance: NA
j_gene: TRBJ1-1
d_gene: NA

CDR3nt: TGTGCCAGCAGTTTAATCGCAGGGACAACTTTCTTT
CDR3aa: CASSLIAGTTFF
v_gene: TRBV28
abundance: NA
j_gene: TRBJ1-1
d_gene: NA

CDR3nt: TGTGCCAGCAGTTCCGACCCTACCTACGAGCAGTACTTC
CDR3aa: CASSSDPTYEQYF
v_gene: TRBV6-6
abundance: once
j_gene: TRBJ2-7
d_gene: NA

CDR3nt: TGTGCCAGCAGCTTAACTGCTCCCTCAGGTAGCACAGATACGCAGTATTTT
CDR3aa: CASSLTAPSGSTDTQYF
v_gene: TRBV7-2
abundance: NA
j_gene: TRBJ2-3
d_gene: NA

CDR3nt: TGTGCCAGCAGTGAAGAAGGGCTACAGAACAATGAGCAGTTCTTC
CDR3aa: CASSEEGLQNNEQFF
v_gene: TRBV2
abundance: NA
j_gene: TRBJ2-1
d_gene: NA

CDR3nt: TGTGCCAGCAGCTTTCCTAGGAGCACAGATACGCAGTATTTT
CDR3aa: CASSFPRSTDTQYF
v_gene: TRBV5-6
abundance: NA
j_gene: TRBJ2-3
d_gene: NA

CDR3nt: TGTGCCAGCAGTCTTCAGGTAGCGGGCCCCTACAATGAGCAGTTCTTC
CDR3aa: CASSLQVAGPYNEQFF
v_gene: TRBV6-4
abundance: NA
j_gene: TRBJ2-1
d_gene: TRBD2

CDR3nt: TGTGCCAGCAGCTTAGGTTTGTCCAGTGATGAGCAGTTCTTC
CDR3aa: CASSLGLSSDEQFF
v_gene: TRBV7-2
abundance: NA
j_gene: TRBJ2-1
d_gene: NA

CDR3nt: TGTGCCACCAGCCCTGGGACTAGCTCCTACAATGAGCAGTTCTTC
CDR3aa: CATSPGTSSYNEQFF
v_gene: TRBV15
abundance: NA
j_gene: TRBJ2-1
d_gene: TRBD2

CDR3nt: TGTGCCAGCAGTGAAACCGGGACAGCCTACGAGCAGTACTTC
CDR3aa: CASSETGTAYEQYF
v_gene: TRBV6-1
abundance: NA
j_gene: TRBJ2-7
d_gene: TRBD1

CDR3nt: TGTGCCAGCAGCTTAGAAATAGGTCAGCCCCAGCATTTT
CDR3aa: CASSLEIGQPQHF
v_gene: TRBV7-2
abundance: NA
j_gene: TRBJ1-5
d_gene: NA

CDR3nt: TGTGCCAGCAGCCCGCAAGGGTCCGGACCAGAGACCCAGTACTTC
CDR3aa: CASSPQGSGPETQYF
v_gene: TRBV7-6
abundance: NA
j_gene: TRBJ2-5
d_gene: NA

CDR3nt: TGTGCCAGCAGCGGGCGCGGGGGCACTGAAGCTTTCTTT
CDR3aa: CASSGRGGTEAFF
v_gene: TRBV9
abundance: NA
j_gene: TRBJ1-1
d_gene: NA

CDR3nt: TGTGCCCCCCTCTGGCAGGGCAAAGCTTTCTTT
CDR3aa: CAPLWQGKAFF
v_gene: TRBV10-3
abundance: NA
j_gene: TRBJ1-1
d_gene: NA

CDR3nt: TGTGCCAGCAGCTTCGGACAGTGGAACACTGAAGCTTTCTTT
CDR3aa: CASSFGQWNTEAFF
v_gene: TRBV7-9
abundance: few
j_gene: TRBJ1-1
d_gene: NA

CDR3nt: TGTGCCAGCAGTCCCCTAGCGGTCAGAGCGGGAGAGACCCAGTACTTC
CDR3aa: CASSPLAVRAGETQYF
v_gene: TRBV7-2
abundance: NA
j_gene: TRBJ2-5
d_gene: TRBD2

CDR3nt: TGTGCCAGCAGTTTGAACAGGGATGGCTACACCTTC
CDR3aa: CASSLNRDGYTF
v_gene: TRBV6-6
abundance: NA
j_gene: TRBJ1-2
d_gene: NA